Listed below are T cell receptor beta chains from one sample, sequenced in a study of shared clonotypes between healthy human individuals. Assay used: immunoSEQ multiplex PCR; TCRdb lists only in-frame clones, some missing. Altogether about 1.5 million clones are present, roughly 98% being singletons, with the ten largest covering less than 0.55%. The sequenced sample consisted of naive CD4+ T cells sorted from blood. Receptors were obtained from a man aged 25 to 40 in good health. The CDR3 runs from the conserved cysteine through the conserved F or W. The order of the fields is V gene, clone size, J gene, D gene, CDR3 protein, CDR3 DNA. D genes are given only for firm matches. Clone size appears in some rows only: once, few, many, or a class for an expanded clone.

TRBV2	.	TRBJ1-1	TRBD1	CASSQAGGASSEAFF	TGTGCCAGCAGCCAAGCAGGGGGCGCGTCCTCTGAAGCTTTCTTT
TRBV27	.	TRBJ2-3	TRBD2	CASIRTSGRTDTQYF	TGTGCCAGCATCCGGACTAGCGGGAGAACAGATACGCAGTATTTT
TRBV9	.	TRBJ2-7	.	CASSAGGAIRDEQYF	TGTGCCAGCAGCGCCGGAGGAGCGATACGGGACGAGCAGTACTTC
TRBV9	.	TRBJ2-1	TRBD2	CASSIGTSGYNEQFF	TGTGCCAGCAGCATCGGGACTAGCGGCTACAATGAGCAGTTCTTC
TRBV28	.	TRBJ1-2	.	CASSSRDYGYTF	TGTGCCAGCAGTTCCCGAGACTATGGCTACACCTTC
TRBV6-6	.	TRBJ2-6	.	CASSYRVGSGANVLTF	TGTGCCAGCAGTTACCGGGTAGGCTCTGGGGCCAACGTCCTGACTTTC
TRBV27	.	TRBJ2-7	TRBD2	CASSSLSGSPSYEQYF	TGTGCCAGCAGTTCCCTTAGCGGGTCCCCTTCCTACGAGCAGTACTTC
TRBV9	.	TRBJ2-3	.	CASSEGMPDTQYF	TGTGCCAGCAGCGAGGGTATGCCAGATACGCAGTATTTT
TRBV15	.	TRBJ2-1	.	CATSSDPRVWEQFF	TGTGCCACCAGCTCCGACCCTAGGGTCTGGGAGCAGTTCTTC
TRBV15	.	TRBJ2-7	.	CATSRGAASTTTYEQYF	TGTGCCACCAGCAGAGGGGCTGCGTCCACTACCACCTACGAGCAGTACTTC
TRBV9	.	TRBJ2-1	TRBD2	CASSVSSPGLAGGQFF	TGTGCCAGCAGCGTCTCCTCGCCGGGACTAGCGGGGGGGCAGTTCTTC
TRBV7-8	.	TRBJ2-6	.	CASSSGVGAGANVLTF	TGTGCCAGCAGCTCAGGGGTTGGGGCTGGGGCCAACGTCCTGACTTTC
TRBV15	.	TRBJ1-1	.	CATSSPRARATEAFF	TGTGCCACCAGCTCCCCCCGGGCCCGAGCCACTGAAGCTTTCTTT
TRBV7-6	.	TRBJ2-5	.	CASSLAPGETQYF	TGTGCCAGCAGCTTAGCGCCGGGAGAGACCCAGTACTTC
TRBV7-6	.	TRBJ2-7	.	CASSPQGGGTYEQYF	TGTGCCAGCAGCCCCCAGGGGGGGGGAACCTACGAGCAGTACTTC
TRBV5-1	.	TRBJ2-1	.	CASSLAPGKSSYNEQFF	TGCGCCAGCAGCTTGGCCCCCGGAAAGAGCTCCTACAATGAGCAGTTCTTC
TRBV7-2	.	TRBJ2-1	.	CASSLMDSSVNEQFF	TGTGCCAGCAGCTTAATGGATTCCAGCGTTAATGAGCAGTTCTTC
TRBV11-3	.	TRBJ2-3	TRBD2	CASSNRTSMYTDTQYF	TGTGCCAGCAGCAACCGGACTAGTATGTACACAGATACGCAGTATTTT
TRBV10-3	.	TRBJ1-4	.	CAIRGGGTDEKLFF	TGTGCCATCAGAGGGGGAGGGACGGACGAAAAACTGTTTTTT
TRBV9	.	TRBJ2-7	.	CASSVDSSDEQYF	TGTGCCAGCAGCGTAGACTCTTCGGACGAGCAGTACTTC
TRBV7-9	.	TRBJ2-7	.	CASSSWTAPSYEQYF	TGTGCCAGCAGCTCCTGGACTGCCCCCTCCTACGAGCAGTACTTC
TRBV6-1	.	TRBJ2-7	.	CASTRSQGLDYEQYF	TGTGCCAGCACCCGAAGCCAGGGACTTGACTACGAGCAGTACTTC
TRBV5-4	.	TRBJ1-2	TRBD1	CASSSNRGPSSGYTF	TGTGCCAGCAGCTCAAACAGGGGGCCTAGTAGTGGCTACACCTTC
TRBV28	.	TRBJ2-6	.	CASSSTGLNGANVLTF	TGTGCCAGCAGTTCGACAGGTCTCAATGGGGCCAACGTCCTGACTTTC
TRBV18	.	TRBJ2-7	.	CASSPDSLWREQYF	TGTGCCAGCTCACCGGACTCGCTTTGGCGCGAGCAGTACTTC
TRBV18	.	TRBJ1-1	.	CASSNKLTLEAFF	TGTGCCAGCTCAAACAAATTAACTCTGGAAGCTTTCTTT
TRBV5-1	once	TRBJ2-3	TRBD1	CASSLFGTGSDTQYF	TGCGCCAGCAGCTTGTTTGGGACAGGGTCAGATACGCAGTATTTT
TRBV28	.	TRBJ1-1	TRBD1	CASTPVSTGAVAAAFF	TGTGCCAGCACCCCGGTTTCGACAGGGGCAGTAGCGGCAGCTTTCTTT
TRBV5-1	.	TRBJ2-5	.	CASSLLAKETQYF	TGCGCCAGCAGCTTGTTAGCGAAAGAGACCCAGTACTTC
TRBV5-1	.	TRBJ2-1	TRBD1	CASSLAGTVDNEQFF	TGCGCCAGCAGCTTGGCCGGGACAGTAGACAATGAGCAGTTCTTC
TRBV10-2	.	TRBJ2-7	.	CASSEYVGTAYEQYF	TGCGCCAGCAGTGAGTATGTCGGGACTGCCTACGAGCAGTACTTC
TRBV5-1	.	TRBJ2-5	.	CASHSGPIQETQYF	TGCGCCAGTCACTCGGGACCGATCCAAGAGACCCAGTACTTC
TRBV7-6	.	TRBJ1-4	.	CATGRINEKLFF	TGTGCCACTGGGAGGATTAATGAAAAACTGTTTTTT